This TCR beta chain was observed in a study of cytomegalovirus exposure and HLA in healthy donors. Whole-study results and caveats: As confirmed in vitro, a few CMV-associated chains were specific for CMV antigens. Listed as cytomegalovirus-associated were 150 to 200 TCR beta chains.

It was with 60 Vbeta and 13 Jbeta primers that the PCR ran. Original handling: Later reanalysis found 80 million or so unique TCR beta chains, about 10 million of them shared. TCRdb's copy holds only in-frame clones and misses some; the assay was immunoSEQ multiplex PCR. V and J calls and clone size are given by that table; D and trimming were obtained from the DNA. The data contain more than 150,000 clones, around 86% of them singletons. The germline V gene encodes CDR1 LGHNT and CDR2 FRNRAP. CDR3 length: 15 residues. Unmatched junction bases numbered 6, after V lost 5 bases and J lost 0 bases. On this clone: What it binds is unknown.

The gene calls are TRBV12-5 and TRBJ1-1; 7 bases fit TRBD1. This sequence was found in a man in his forties in good health and CMV-seropositive. Sample: PBMCs. CDR3 sequence reads: CASGRPTGMNTEAFF. CDR3 bases: TGTGCTAGTGGTAGACCGACAGGGATGAACACTGAAGCTTTCTTT.